The rows below give T cell receptor beta chains drawn from one sample of a study of Graves' ophthalmopathy and Graves' hyperthyroidism. TCRdb passed the multiplex PCR reads through MiXCR, listing each CDR3 protein once. The table has around 170,000 distinct CDR3 sequences, 30% to 45% seen once; the top ten hold around 5.8%. The sample consisted of peripheral blood. These TCRs come from a woman between 40 and 50 years old with Graves' ophthalmopathy. The CDR3 runs from the conserved cysteine through the conserved F or W. Fields, in order: D gene, J gene, V gene, clone size, CDR3 DNA, CDR3 protein. D genes are given only for firm matches. Not all rows give a size; the values are once, few, many and, for expanded clones, a class.

.	TRBJ2-2	TRBV12-3/TRBV12-4	.	TGTGCCTCACAGCGGTGGGGCACCGGGGAGCTGTTTTTT	CASQRWGTGELFF
.	TRBJ1-3	TRBV27	many	TGTGCCAGCATGACGGCCTCTGGAAACACCATATATTTT	CASMTASGNTIYF
.	TRBJ1-1	TRBV29-1	many	TGCAGCGTTGATGTACTTAACACTGAAGCTTTCTTT	CSVDVLNTEAFF
TRBD1	TRBJ2-5	TRBV27	.	TGTGCCAGCAGTTTCAACCCATACAGGGGGCAAGAGACCCAGTACTTC	CASSFNPYRGQETQYF
.	TRBJ1-5	TRBV30	many	TGTGCCTGGGCCGGGGGTTCCGGACAGCCCCAGCATTTT	CAWAGGSGQPQHF
.	TRBJ2-2	TRBV6-1	.	.	CASSETGGALPGSCFF
.	TRBJ2-7	TRBV12-3/TRBV12-4	.	TGTGCCAGCAGTTCCTCTTGGTCACTTACCTACGAGCAGTACTTC	CASSSSWSLTYEQYF
.	TRBJ2-2	TRBV14	.	TGTGCCAGCAGCCAAGAATGGGCGGCGTTTAACACCGGGGAGCTGTTTTTT	CASSQEWAAFNTGELFF
TRBD1	TRBJ2-2	TRBV6-2/TRBV6-3	many	TGTGCCAGCAGTTACTCGTTGGGACAGCAAGCGAACACCGGGGAGCTGTTTTTT	CASSYSLGQQANTGELFF
TRBD2	TRBJ2-5	TRBV5-1	many	TGCGCCAGCAGCCCCACTAGCGGGGGGGCGAGTTCTCTGACCCAGTACTTC	CASSPTSGGASSLTQYF
.	TRBJ2-7	TRBV15	.	TGTGCCACCAGCAGAGACCGGAGCTCCTACGAGCAGTACTTC	CATSRDRSSYEQYF
.	TRBJ1-6	TRBV7-2	.	TGTGCCAGCAGCCTCTGGGGTACGAGTAATTCACCCCTCCACTTT	CASSLWGTSNSPLHF
.	TRBJ2-7	TRBV20-1	many	TGCAGTGCCGCGCTCCAGGACAATTCCTACGAGCAGTACTTC	CSAALQDNSYEQYF
.	TRBJ1-1	TRBV6-2/TRBV6-3	many	TGTGCCAGCAGTTACGGAGGGTGGGACACTGAAGCTTTCTTT	CASSYGGWDTEAFF
.	TRBJ2-7	TRBV6-2/TRBV6-3	many	TGTGCCAGCAGCCTGACATCGGACGGTACCTACGAGCAGTACTTC	CASSLTSDGTYEQYF
.	TRBJ1-1	TRBV6-2/TRBV6-3	many	TGTGCCAGCAGCTGGGGGTACACTGAAGCTTTCTTT	CASSWGYTEAFF
.	TRBJ1-1	TRBV28	.	TGTGCCAGCAGTTTACCGGGGCTCCGAGCTTTCTTT	CASSLPGLRAFF
.	TRBJ1-1	TRBV6-1	once	TGTGCCAGCACCTCCCCCGGCAGGGTCACTGAAGCTTTCTTT	CASTSPGRVTEAFF
.	TRBJ2-7	TRBV27	.	TGTGCCAGCAGAGGGGACCCAGGCGGAGAGCAGTACTTC	CASRGDPGGEQYF
.	TRBJ1-5	TRBV5-4	many	TGTGCCAGCAGGGTTCTCCAGCCCCAGCATTTT	CASRVLQPQHF
.	TRBJ1-5	TRBV6-5	many	TGTGCCAGCAGTTTTCTAGTGGGCGATCAGCCCCAGCATTTT	CASSFLVGDQPQHF
.	TRBJ1-5	TRBV12-3/TRBV12-4	many	TGTGCCAGCACCTCAGACCTTAGCAATCAGCCCCAGCATTTT	CASTSDLSNQPQHF
.	TRBJ1-6	TRBV6-5	many	TGTGCCAGCAGCATACAGAGCTCCTATAATTCACCCCTCCACTTT	CASSIQSSYNSPLHF
TRBD2	TRBJ2-5	TRBV28	many	TGTGCCATCGAAGATAGCGGGAGGGGACAGACCCAGTACTTC	CAIEDSGRGQTQYF
.	TRBJ2-7	TRBV11-2	many	TGTGCCAGCAGCTTCTCCGGGACCACCTACGAGCAGTACTTC	CASSFSGTTYEQYF
.	TRBJ2-7	TRBV28	many	TGTGCCAGCAGTTTATTTATAGGGTTACGGCAGTACTTC	CASSLFIGLRQYF
.	TRBJ1-1	TRBV20-1	once	TGCAGTGCTAGCCAGAGCCTTCGCTCGGAGTTCTTT	CSASQSLRSEFF
TRBD2	TRBJ2-6	TRBV12-3/TRBV12-4	many	TGTGCCAGCAGTTTCCTCGGACTAGCGGGAGAGGCTGGGGCCAACGTCCTGACTTTC	CASSFLGLAGEAGANVLTF
TRBD2	TRBJ2-2	TRBV6-1	.	TGTGCCAGCAGGCGGGAGTTGGCCGGGGAGCTGTTTTTT	CASRRELAGELFF